This T cell receptor (beta chain) was identified in a study of ipilimumab plus nivolumab after autologous stem cell transplantation. As for the study in general: The DLBCL group included primary refractory and relapsed cases.

Comments on this clone: Its antigen is as yet unknown.

Checkpoint therapy with ipilimumab 1 mg/kg began 14 to 28 days after transplant. Regarding the study as a whole: Per the authors, repertoire, Treg and microbiota data justify further study.

Some clones are missing from TCRdb's copy, which holds only in-frame ones; the method was immunoSEQ multiplex PCR. The sample lists about 21,000 clones; 75% to 85% were seen once. Germline values: CDR1 SGHRS, CDR2 YFSETQ. CDR3 length equals 17 residues. Losses at the gene ends were 0 bases for V and 0 bases for J; bases not matched to a gene: 8. The clonotype originates from a male donor with diffuse large B-cell lymphoma. V is TRBV5-1 and J is TRBJ1-1; 7 positions match TRBD1. The input for sequencing was PBMCs, taken in a trial of ipilimumab plus nivolumab as post-transplant consolidation. CDR3 protein: CASSLAGQPSLNTEAFF. The CDR3, as DNA: TGCGCCAGCAGCTTGGCGGGACAGCCTTCTTTGAACACTGAAGCTTTCTTT.